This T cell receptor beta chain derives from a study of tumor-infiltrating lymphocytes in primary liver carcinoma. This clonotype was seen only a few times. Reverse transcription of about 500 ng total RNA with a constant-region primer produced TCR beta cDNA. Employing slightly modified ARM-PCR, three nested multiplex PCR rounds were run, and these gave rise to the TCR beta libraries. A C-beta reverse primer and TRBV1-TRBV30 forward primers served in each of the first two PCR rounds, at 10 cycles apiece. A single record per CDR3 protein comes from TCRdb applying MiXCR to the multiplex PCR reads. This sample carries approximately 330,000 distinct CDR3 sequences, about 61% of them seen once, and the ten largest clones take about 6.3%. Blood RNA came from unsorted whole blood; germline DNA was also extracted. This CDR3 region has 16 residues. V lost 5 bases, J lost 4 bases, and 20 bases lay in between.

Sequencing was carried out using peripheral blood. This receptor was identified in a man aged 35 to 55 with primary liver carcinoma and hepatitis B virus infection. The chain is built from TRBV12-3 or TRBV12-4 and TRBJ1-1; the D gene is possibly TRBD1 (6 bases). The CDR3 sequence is CASSAPAGAGSTEAFF. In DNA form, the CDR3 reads TGTGCCAGCAGTGCCCCTGCAGGGGCAGGGAGCACTGAAGCTTTCTTT.